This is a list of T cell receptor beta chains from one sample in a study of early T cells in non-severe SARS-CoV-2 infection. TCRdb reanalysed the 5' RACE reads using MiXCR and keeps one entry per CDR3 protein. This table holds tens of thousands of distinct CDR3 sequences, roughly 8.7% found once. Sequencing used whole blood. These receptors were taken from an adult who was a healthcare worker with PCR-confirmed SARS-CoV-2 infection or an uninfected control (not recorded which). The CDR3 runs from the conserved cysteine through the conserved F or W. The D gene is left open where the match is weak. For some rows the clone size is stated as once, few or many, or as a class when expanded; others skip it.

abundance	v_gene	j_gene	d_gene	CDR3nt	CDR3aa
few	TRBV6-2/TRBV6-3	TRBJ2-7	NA	TGTGCCAGCAGTTACGGTGGGGGATCCTACGAGCAGTACTTC	CASSYGGGSYEQYF
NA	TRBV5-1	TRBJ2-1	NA	TGCGCCAGCAGCTTGGAGACTCCCGCCGGTAACAATGAGCAGTTCTTC	CASSLETPAGNNEQFF
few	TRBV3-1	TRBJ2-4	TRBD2	TGTGCCAGCAGCAATTCCGGGACTAGCGGGGGGTCGGTGGACATTCAGTACTTC	CASSNSGTSGGSVDIQYF
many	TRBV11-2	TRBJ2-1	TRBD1	TGTGCCAGCAGCTCTCCGACAGGGCGATACAATGAGCAGTTCTTC	CASSSPTGRYNEQFF
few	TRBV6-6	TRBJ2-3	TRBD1	TGTGCCAGCAGTAGACAGGGGATGGGGGATACGCAGTATTTT	CASSRQGMGDTQYF
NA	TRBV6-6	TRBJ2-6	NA	TGTGCCAGCAGTTCGCTGACAGGACTTTCGTCTGGGGCCAACGTCCTGACTTTC	CASSSLTGLSSGANVLTF
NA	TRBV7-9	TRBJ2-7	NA	TGTGCCAGCAGCATCGCCCGGGGCGGCTACGAGCAGTACTTC	CASSIARGGYEQYF
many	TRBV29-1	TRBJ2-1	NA	TGCAGCGTCGAAGGGGACGGCTACAATGAGCAGTTCTTC	CSVEGDGYNEQFF
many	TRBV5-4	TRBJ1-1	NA	TGTGCCAGCAGCTTGCGGGCGGTCACTGAAGCTTTCTTT	CASSLRAVTEAFF
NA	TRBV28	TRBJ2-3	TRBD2	TGTGCCAGCAGCCGCTTAGCGGGACTGACAGATACGCAGTATTTT	CASSRLAGLTDTQYF
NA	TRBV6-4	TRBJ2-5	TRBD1	TGTGCCAGCAGCCCAGGGACAGGGGAAGAGACCCAGTACTTC	CASSPGTGEETQYF
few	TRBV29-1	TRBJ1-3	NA	TGCAGCGTTGACCTTTCGGGGGTCGGAAACACCATATATTTT	CSVDLSGVGNTIYF
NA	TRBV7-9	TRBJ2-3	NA	TGTGCCAGCAGCCCCCCAAGGATAGATACGCAGTATTTT	CASSPPRIDTQYF
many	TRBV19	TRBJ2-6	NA	TGTGCCAGTACCCTCGGGGCGGCGCGCTCTGGGGCCAACGTCCTGACTTTC	CASTLGAARSGANVLTF
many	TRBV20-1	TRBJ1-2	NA	TGCAGTGCTAATAGAGGGGGGATAAGCTATGGCTACACCTTC	CSANRGGISYGYTF
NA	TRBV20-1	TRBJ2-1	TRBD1	TGCAGTGCTTCCCGGACAGGCTCCTACAATGAGCAGTTCTTC	CSASRTGSYNEQFF
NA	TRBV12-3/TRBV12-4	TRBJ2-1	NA	TGTGCCAGCAGCCTTTTTCACAGGGTTGGTTCCTACAATGAGCAGTTCTTC	CASSLFHRVGSYNEQFF
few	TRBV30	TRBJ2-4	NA	TGTGCCTGGAGTCAGGGGGGGAAGAACATTCAGTACTTC	CAWSQGGKNIQYF
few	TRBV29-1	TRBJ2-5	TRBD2	TGCAGCACGCCCGGGACTAGCGGGACAAAGACCCAGTACTTC	CSTPGTSGTKTQYF
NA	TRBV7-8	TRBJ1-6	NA	TGTGCCAGCAGCCTTAGCATTGATAATTCACCCCTCCACTTT	CASSLSIDNSPLHF
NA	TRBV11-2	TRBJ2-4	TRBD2	TGTGCCAGCAGCTTGGGACTAGCGGCAGTAGTGAACATTCAGTACTTC	CASSLGLAAVVNIQYF
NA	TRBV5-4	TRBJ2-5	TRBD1	TGTGCCAGCAGCTCCAGACAGGGGGCAAAGGAAGAGACCCAGTACTTC	CASSSRQGAKEETQYF
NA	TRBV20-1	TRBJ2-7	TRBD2	TGCAGTGCTAGAGACCCTAGGAGCGGGAGGGCCGCTGGCGAGCAGTACTTC	CSARDPRSGRAAGEQYF
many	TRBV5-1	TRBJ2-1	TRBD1	TGCGCCAGCAGCTCCCTCCGGGACAGGGGGCGTAATGAGCAGTTCTTC	CASSSLRDRGRNEQFF
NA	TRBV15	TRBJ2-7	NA	TGTGCCACCAGCAGAATACAGGACGACGAGCAGTACTTC	CATSRIQDDEQYF
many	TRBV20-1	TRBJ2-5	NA	TGCAGTGCAAAGCTGGCCGGCGCTTCGTACCAAGAGACCCAGTACTTC	CSAKLAGASYQETQYF
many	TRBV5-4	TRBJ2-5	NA	TGTGCCAGCAGCTTGGATCCAGACCAAGAGACCCAGTACTTC	CASSLDPDQETQYF
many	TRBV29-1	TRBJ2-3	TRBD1	TGCAGCGGAACGGGACAGGGGGCATGGGATACGCAGTATTTT	CSGTGQGAWDTQYF
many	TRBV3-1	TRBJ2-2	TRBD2	TGTGCCAGCACCCACTCATCGTTAGCGGGAGGCACCGGGGAGCTGTTTTTT	CASTHSSLAGGTGELFF
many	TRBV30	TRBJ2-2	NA	TGTGCCCTTTCGTGGTACGAGAAGCCCGGGGAGCTGTTTTTT	CALSWYEKPGELFF
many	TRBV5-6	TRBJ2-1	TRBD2	TGTGCCAGCAGCGAGACTAGCGGGGATTACAATGAGCAGTTCTTC	CASSETSGDYNEQFF
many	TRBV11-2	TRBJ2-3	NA	TGTGCCAGCAGCGGGGGACTCCTCACCATCACAGATACGCAGTATTTT	CASSGGLLTITDTQYF
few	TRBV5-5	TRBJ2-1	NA	TGTGCCAGCAGCCCACAAAGGAGCTCCTACAATGAGCAGTTCTTC	CASSPQRSSYNEQFF
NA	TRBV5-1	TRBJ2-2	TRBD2	TGCGCCAGCAGCCCCGGGACTAGCGGGGGGCGGACCGGGGAGCTGTTTTTT	CASSPGTSGGRTGELFF
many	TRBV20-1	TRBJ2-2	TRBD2	TGCAGTGCTAGACTCACGGGGGGGCCCGGGGAGCTGTTTTTT	CSARLTGGPGELFF
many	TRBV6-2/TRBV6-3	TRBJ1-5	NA	TGTGCCAGCGGCCGTGTGGTACAGCATAGCAATCAGCCCCAGCATTTT	CASGRVVQHSNQPQHF
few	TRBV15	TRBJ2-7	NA	TGTGCCACCAGGAGGCTGAGAGGGGACTCCTACGAGCAGTACTTC	CATRRLRGDSYEQYF
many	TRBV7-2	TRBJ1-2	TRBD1	TGTGCCAGCAGCAACCGGGACAGGGGGCACGGCTACACCTTC	CASSNRDRGHGYTF
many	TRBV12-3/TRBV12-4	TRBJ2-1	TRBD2	TGTGCCAGCAGACTAGCGGAGCCCTACAATGAGCAGTTCTTC	CASRLAEPYNEQFF
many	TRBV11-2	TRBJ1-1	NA	TGTGCCAGCAGCTACAGAGCGGGCACTGAAGCTTTCTTT	CASSYRAGTEAFF